This is a list of T cell receptor beta chains from one sample in a study of blood T cell repertoires in COVID-19. Data came from immunoSEQ multiplex PCR; TCRdb stores just in-frame clones and leaves some out. The sample gives about 57,000 clones, 65% to 85% of which show up once; about 3.8% is in the top ten. The material sequenced was PBMCs or T cells enriched from blood (not recorded which). The source is a woman aged 40 to 55 with acute COVID-19. The CDR3 runs from the conserved cysteine through the conserved F or W. Fields, in order: V gene, J gene, clone size, D gene, CDR3 DNA, CDR3 protein. D genes are given only for firm matches. Clone size is not always given. Where it is, it says once, few, many or a class for expanded clones.

V: TRBV27; J: TRBJ1-2; size: .; D: .; DNA: TGTGCCAGCAGTGTGGGGGGGCCAGGGTATGGCTACACCTTC; CDR3: CASSVGGPGYGYTF
V: TRBV5-1; J: TRBJ2-2; size: .; D: TRBD2; DNA: TGCGCCAGTTCAAGCGGGGAGGGCACCGGGGAGCTGTTTTTT; CDR3: CASSSGEGTGELFF
V: TRBV11-2; J: TRBJ2-7; size: .; D: .; DNA: TGTGCCAGCAGTCAGCAGGGTACCGAGCAGTACTTC; CDR3: CASSQQGTEQYF
V: TRBV4-1; J: TRBJ1-3; size: few; D: .; DNA: TGCGCCAGCAGCCAAGAACAGGGTACTGGAAACACCATATATTTT; CDR3: CASSQEQGTGNTIYF
V: TRBV7-9; J: TRBJ2-5; size: once; D: .; DNA: TGTGCCAGCAGCATCGGACAGATCCAAGAGACCCAGTACTTC; CDR3: CASSIGQIQETQYF
V: TRBV4-1; J: TRBJ2-6; size: few; D: .; DNA: TGCGCCAGCAGCCAAGGTCAGTCATCTGGGGCCAACGTCCTGACTTTC; CDR3: CASSQGQSSGANVLTF
V: TRBV28; J: TRBJ1-5; size: few; D: .; DNA: TGTGCCAGCAGTCCCCTTGGAGGGGCTAGCAATCAGCCCCAGCATTTT; CDR3: CASSPLGGASNQPQHF
V: TRBV4-1; J: TRBJ2-2; size: .; D: TRBD2; DNA: TGCGCCAGCAGCCAAACCCTAGGACTAGCGGGAGTTGCCGGGGAGCTGTTTTTT; CDR3: CASSQTLGLAGVAGELFF
V: TRBV19; J: TRBJ2-2; size: .; D: .; DNA: TGTGCCAGTAGTATTAATGTGAACACCGGGGAGCTGTTTTTT; CDR3: CASSINVNTGELFF
V: TRBV19; J: TRBJ1-6; size: once; D: .; DNA: TGTGCCAGTAGACAGGGCCAGAGTCAGAATTCACCCCTCCACTTT; CDR3: CASRQGQSQNSPLHF
V: TRBV2; J: TRBJ1-1; size: .; D: .; DNA: TGTGCCAGCGCCGGGGGTTTGGGAACTGAAGCTTTCTTT; CDR3: CASAGGLGTEAFF
V: TRBV25-1; J: TRBJ1-2; size: .; D: TRBD1; DNA: TGTGCCAGCAGTCATACAGGGGGCGCGGGCTATGGCTACACCTTC; CDR3: CASSHTGGAGYGYTF
V: TRBV7-9; J: TRBJ1-6; size: .; D: .; DNA: TGTGCCAGCAGCCGGACAGCTAATTCACCCCTCCACTTT; CDR3: CASSRTANSPLHF
V: TRBV7-8; J: TRBJ2-4; size: .; D: .; DNA: TGTGCCAGCAGCTCCCATCGGGGCATTCAGTACTTC; CDR3: CASSSHRGIQYF
V: TRBV10-3; J: TRBJ1-5; size: .; D: .; DNA: TGTGCCATCAGAGCCACGGACGGGGACAATCAGCCCCAGCATTTT; CDR3: CAIRATDGDNQPQHF
V: TRBV5-1; J: TRBJ2-6; size: .; D: .; DNA: TGCGCCAGCAGCCCCAGGGCATCGGCGGGGGCCAACGTCCTGACTTTC; CDR3: CASSPRASAGANVLTF
V: TRBV19; J: TRBJ1-6; size: .; D: .; DNA: TGTGCCAGCGGGCGGGGGAATAATTCACCCCTCCACTTT; CDR3: CASGRGNNSPLHF
V: TRBV14; J: TRBJ2-3; size: .; D: TRBD2; DNA: TGTGCCAGCAGCCATAGCGGGTGGAGCACAGATACGCAGTATTTT; CDR3: CASSHSGWSTDTQYF
V: TRBV27; J: TRBJ2-1; size: .; D: TRBD2; DNA: TGTGCCAGCAGTTTCTGGGGGGACCTCATAGCGGGAGGATTCGGCAATGAGCAGTTCTTC; CDR3: CASSFWGDLIAGGFGNEQFF
V: TRBV27; J: TRBJ1-2; size: once; D: .; DNA: TGTGCCAGCAGTTCCCTTCGCGGGGGTTGGTATGGCTACACCTTC; CDR3: CASSSLRGGWYGYTF
V: TRBV24-1; J: TRBJ2-1; size: .; D: TRBD2; DNA: TGTGCCACCAGTGACCCGGGACTAGCGGGGTGGAATGAGCAGTTCTTC; CDR3: CATSDPGLAGWNEQFF
V: TRBV18; J: TRBJ2-2; size: .; D: .; DNA: TGTGCCAGCTCACCAATCGGGCAGGGTCGCACCGGGGAGCTGTTTTTT; CDR3: CASSPIGQGRTGELFF
V: TRBV5-3; J: TRBJ1-5; size: .; D: TRBD1; DNA: TGTGCCAGAAGGGATGTGGGACAGGGGGCAATCAGGGGTCGCGGTCGCAATCAGCCCCAGCATTTT; CDR3: CARRDVGQGAIRGRGRNQPQHF
V: TRBV19; J: TRBJ1-5; size: .; D: .; DNA: TGTGCCAGTAGTATTCGAGGGACATTTAATAGCAATCAGCCCCAGCATTTT; CDR3: CASSIRGTFNSNQPQHF
V: TRBV3-1/TRBV3-2; J: TRBJ2-1; size: .; D: TRBD2; DNA: TGTGCCAGCAGCCCACTAGCGGGAGGAAACAATGAGCAGTTCTTC; CDR3: CASSPLAGGNNEQFF
V: TRBV6-4; J: TRBJ2-2; size: .; D: .; DNA: TGTGCCAGCAGTGACCAAGCGCACACCGGGGAGCTGTTTTTT; CDR3: CASSDQAHTGELFF